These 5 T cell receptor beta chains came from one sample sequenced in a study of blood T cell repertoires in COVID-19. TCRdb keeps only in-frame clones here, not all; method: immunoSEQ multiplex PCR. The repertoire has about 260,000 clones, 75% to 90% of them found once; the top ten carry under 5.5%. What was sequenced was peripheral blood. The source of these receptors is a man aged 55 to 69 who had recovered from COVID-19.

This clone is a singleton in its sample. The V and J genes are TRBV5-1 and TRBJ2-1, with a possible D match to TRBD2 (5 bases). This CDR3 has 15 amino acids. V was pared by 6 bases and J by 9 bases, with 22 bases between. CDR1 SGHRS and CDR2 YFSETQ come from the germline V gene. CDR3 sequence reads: CASTNPPGSLGEQFF. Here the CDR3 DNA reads TGCGCCAGCACAAACCCACCGGGGAGCCTAGGTGAGCAGTTCTTC.

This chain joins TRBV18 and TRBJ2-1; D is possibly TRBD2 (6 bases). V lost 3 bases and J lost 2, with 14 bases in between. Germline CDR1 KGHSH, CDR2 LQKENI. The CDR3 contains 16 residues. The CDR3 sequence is CASSPYRGVPYNEQFF. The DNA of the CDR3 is TGTGCCAGCTCACCTTACCGCGGGGTACCCTACAATGAGCAGTTCTTC. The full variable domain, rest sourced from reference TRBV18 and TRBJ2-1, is NAGVMQNPRHLVRRRGQEARLRCSPMKGHSHVYWYRQLPEEGLKFMVYLQKENIIDESGMPKERFSAEFPKEGPSILRIQQVVRGDSAAYFCASSPYRGVPYNEQFFGPGTRLTVL.

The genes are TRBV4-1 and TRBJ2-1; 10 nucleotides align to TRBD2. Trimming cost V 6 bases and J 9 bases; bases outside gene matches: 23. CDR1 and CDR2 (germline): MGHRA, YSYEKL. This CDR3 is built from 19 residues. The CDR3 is CASRLFQSAPGTSVGEQFF. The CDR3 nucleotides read TGCGCCAGCAGGCTATTTCAAAGTGCTCCCGGGACTAGCGTCGGTGAGCAGTTCTTC.

The CDR3 loop is CASSVSPGNYGYTF. DNA for the CDR3: TGTGCCAGCAGCGTATCCCCAGGGAACTATGGCTACACCTTC. The chain has TRBV9 and TRBJ1-2; TRBD1 is a possible D gene (5 bases). The CDR3 has 14 residues. The germline CDR1 and CDR2 sequences are SGDLS and YYNGEE. Deletions cut 1 base from V and 2 bases from J, with 9 bases between. Filled out from reference TRBV9 and TRBJ1-2, the complete variable domain reads DSGVTQTPKHLITATGQRVTLRCSPRSGDLSVYWYQQSLDQGLQFLIQYYNGEERAKGNILERFSAQQFPDLHSELNLSSLELGDSALYFCASSVSPGNYGYTFGSGTRLTVV.

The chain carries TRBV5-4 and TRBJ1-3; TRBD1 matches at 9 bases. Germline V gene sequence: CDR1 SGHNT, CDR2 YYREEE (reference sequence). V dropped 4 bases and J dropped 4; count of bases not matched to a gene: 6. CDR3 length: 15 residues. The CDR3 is CASSQTGTGGNTIYF. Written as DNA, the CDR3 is TGTGCCAGCAGCCAAACCGGGACAGGGGGAAACACCATATATTTT.